These 4 T cell receptor beta chains share one sample of origin, sequenced in a study of T-cell memory formation after mild COVID-19. TCRdb used MiXCR to reprocess the 5' RACE reads, holding one entry per CDR3 protein. The profile shows about 350,000 distinct CDR3 sequences, around 15% of them singletons. The sample comprised PBMCs or a T cell subset sorted from them (not recorded which). Receptors originate from a man younger than 35 who had mild COVID-19 (a few samples of this study predate the infection). Cell type and time point are not known.

The chain combines TRBV6-6 with TRBJ2-3, with D possibly being TRBD2 (5 bases). Germline V gene data show CDR1 as MNHNY and CDR2 as SVGAGI (reference sequence). The CDR3 spans 13 residues. V gave up 4 bases and J gave up 2 bases, with 7 bases separating them. DNA for the CDR3: TGTGCCAGCAGTTGTAGCGTCACAGATACGCAGTATTTT. The encoded protein is CASSCSVTDTQYF.

The sample holds a few counts of this clonotype. J is TRBJ2-1 and V is TRBV12-3 or TRBV12-4; D call uncertain. Trimming left V 1 base short and J 3 bases short, with 4 bases between. The CDR3 totals 13 residues. CDR3 loop: CASSLGIYNEQFF. CDR3 bases: TGTGCCAGCAGTTTAGGGATCTACAATGAGCAGTTCTTC.

The CDR3 sequence is CASSTGDRLYNEQFF. In DNA form, the CDR3 reads TGTGCCAGCAGTACCGGGGACAGACTATACAATGAGCAGTTCTTC. The genes are TRBV6-4 and TRBJ2-1; 7 nucleotides agree with TRBD1. V was pared by 5 bases and J by 4 bases, with 8 bases of the junction left unmatched. Germline CDR1 MRHNA, CDR2 SNTAGT. CDR3 length equals 15 residues.

The chain joins TRBV6-2 or TRBV6-3 to TRBJ2-2; 9 bases are shared with TRBD2. The CDR3 sequence is 18 residues long. CDR1 is MNHEY and CDR2 is SVGEGT in the germline V gene. The J segment lost 3 bases and the V segment lost 5 bases, leaving 13 bases of the junction unmatched. The CDR3 nucleotides are TGTGCCAGCAGTGGGGCTAGCGGGGCGGACCTATACACCGGGGAGCTGTTTTTT. As protein: CASSGASGADLYTGELFF.